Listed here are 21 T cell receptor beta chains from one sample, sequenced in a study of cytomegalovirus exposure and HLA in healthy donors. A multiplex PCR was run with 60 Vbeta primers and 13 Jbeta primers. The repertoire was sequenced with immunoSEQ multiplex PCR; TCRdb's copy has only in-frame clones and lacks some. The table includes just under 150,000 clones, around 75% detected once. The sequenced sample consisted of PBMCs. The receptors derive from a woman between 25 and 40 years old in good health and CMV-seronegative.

In nucleotides, the CDR3 is TGTGCCAGCAGTGATTGGGCAGGGGGCTTAGATGAGCAGTTCTTC. As protein: CASSDWAGGLDEQFF. This chain joins TRBV25-1 and TRBJ2-1, with 8 positions matching TRBD1. The CDR3 loop spans 15 amino acids. CDR1 and CDR2 from the germline V gene are MGHDK and SYGVNS. The trim removed 3 bases at V and 8 bases at J, leaving 9 bases unmatched.

The CDR3 spells CASSEELVQPQHF. Written as DNA, the CDR3 is TGTGCCAGCAGTGAAGAGCTGGTCCAGCCCCAGCATTTT. The chain employs TRBV2 and TRBJ1-5; D gene unclear. CDR3 length: 13 residues. The germline gives CDR1 SNHLY, CDR2 FYNNEI. V gave up 1 base and J gave up 7 bases, with 8 bases separating them.

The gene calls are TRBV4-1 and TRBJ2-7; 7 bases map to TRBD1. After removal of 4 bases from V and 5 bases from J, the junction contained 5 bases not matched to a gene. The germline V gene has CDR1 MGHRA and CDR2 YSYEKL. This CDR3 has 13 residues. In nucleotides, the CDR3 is TGCGCCAGCAGCCGGGACAGATTAAACGAGCAGTACTTC. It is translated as CASSRDRLNEQYF.

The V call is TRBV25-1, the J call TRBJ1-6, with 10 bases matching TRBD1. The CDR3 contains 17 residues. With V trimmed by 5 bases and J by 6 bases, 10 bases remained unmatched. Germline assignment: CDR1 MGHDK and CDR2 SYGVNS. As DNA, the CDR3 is TGTGCCAGCAGTCCCCACGCCGGGACAGGGGTTAATTCACCCCTCCACTTT. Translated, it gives CASSPHAGTGVNSPLHF.

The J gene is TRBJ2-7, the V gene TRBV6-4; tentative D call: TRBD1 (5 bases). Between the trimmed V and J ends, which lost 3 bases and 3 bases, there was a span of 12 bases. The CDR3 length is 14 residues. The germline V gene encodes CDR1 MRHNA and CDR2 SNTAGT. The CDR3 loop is CASSDDAGIYEQYF. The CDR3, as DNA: TGTGCCAGCAGTGATGACGCAGGGATCTACGAGCAGTACTTC.

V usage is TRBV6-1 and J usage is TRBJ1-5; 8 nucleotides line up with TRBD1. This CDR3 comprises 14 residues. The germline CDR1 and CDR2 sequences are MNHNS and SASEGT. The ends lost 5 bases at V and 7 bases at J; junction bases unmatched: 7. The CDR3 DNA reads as TGTGCCAGCAGTCCCCAGGGGGCCACACAGCCCCAGCATTTT. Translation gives CASSPQGATQPQHF.

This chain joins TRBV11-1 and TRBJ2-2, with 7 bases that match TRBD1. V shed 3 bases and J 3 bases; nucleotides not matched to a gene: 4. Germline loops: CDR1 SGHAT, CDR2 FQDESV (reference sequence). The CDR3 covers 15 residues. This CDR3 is CASSLRGPDTGELFF. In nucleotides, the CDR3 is TGTGCCAGCAGCTTGAGGGGGCCGGACACCGGGGAGCTGTTTTTT.

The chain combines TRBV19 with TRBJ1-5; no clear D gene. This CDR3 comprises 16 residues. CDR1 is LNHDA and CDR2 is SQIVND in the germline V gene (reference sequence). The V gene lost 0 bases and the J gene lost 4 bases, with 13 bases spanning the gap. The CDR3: CASSIDRGGNNQPQHF. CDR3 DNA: TGTGCCAGTAGTATAGATCGCGGCGGGAATAATCAGCCCCAGCATTTT.

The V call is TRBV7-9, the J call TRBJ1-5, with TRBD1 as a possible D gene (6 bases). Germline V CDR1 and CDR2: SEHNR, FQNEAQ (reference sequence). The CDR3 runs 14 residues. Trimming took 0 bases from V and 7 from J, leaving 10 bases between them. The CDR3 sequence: CASSLAGGHQPQHF. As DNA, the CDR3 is TGTGCCAGCAGCTTAGCAGGGGGACACCAGCCCCAGCATTTT.

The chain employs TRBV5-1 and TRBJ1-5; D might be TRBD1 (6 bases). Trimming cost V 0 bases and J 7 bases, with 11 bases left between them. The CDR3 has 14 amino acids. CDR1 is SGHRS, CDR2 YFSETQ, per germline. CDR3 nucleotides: TGCGCCAGCAGCTTGGAAGGGGGAACCCAGCCCCAGCATTTT. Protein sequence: CASSLEGGTQPQHF.

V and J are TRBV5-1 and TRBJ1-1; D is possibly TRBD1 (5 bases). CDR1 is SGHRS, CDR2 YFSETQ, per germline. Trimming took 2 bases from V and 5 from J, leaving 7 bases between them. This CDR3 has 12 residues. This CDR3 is CASSFSGTEAFF. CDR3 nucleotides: TGCGCCAGCAGCTTTTCAGGGACTGAAGCTTTCTTT.

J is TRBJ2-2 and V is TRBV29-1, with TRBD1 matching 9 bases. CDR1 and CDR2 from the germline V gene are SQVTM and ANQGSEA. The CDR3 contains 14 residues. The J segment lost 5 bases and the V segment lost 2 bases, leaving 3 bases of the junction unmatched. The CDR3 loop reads CSVERTGDTGELFF. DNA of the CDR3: TGCAGCGTTGAAAGGACAGGGGATACCGGGGAGCTGTTTTTT.

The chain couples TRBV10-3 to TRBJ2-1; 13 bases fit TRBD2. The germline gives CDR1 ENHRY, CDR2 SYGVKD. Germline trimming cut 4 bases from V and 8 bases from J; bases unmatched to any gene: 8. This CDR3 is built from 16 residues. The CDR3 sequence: CAISGGLAGEGDEQFF. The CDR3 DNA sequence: TGTGCCATCAGTGGAGGACTAGCGGGAGAAGGAGATGAGCAGTTCTTC.

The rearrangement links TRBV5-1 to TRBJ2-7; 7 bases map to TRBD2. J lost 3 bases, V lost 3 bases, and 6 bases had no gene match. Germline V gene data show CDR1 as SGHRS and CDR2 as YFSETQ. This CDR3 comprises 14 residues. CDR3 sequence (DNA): TGCGCCAGCAGCTCCCTAGCGGCCAGCTACGAGCAGTACTTC. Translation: CASSSLAASYEQYF.

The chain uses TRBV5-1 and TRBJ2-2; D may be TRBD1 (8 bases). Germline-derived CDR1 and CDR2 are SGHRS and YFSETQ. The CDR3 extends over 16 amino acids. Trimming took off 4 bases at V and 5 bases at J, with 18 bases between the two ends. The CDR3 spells CASSLQGGVLTGELFF. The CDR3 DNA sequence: TGCGCCAGCAGCCTACAGGGGGGGGTGTTGACCGGGGAGCTGTTTTTT. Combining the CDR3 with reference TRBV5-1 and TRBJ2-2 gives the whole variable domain KAGVTQTPRYLIKTRGQQVTLSCSPISGHRSVSWYQQTPGQGLQFLFEYFSETQRNKGNFPGRFSGRQFSNSRSEMNVSTLELGDSALYLCASSLQGGVLTGELFFGEGSRLTVL.

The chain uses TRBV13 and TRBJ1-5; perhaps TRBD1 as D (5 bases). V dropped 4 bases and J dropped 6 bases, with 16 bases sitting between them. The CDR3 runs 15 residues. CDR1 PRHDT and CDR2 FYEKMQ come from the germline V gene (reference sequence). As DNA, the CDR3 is TGTGCCAGCAGCTCGGGTCGGGGGGAGGGTCAGCCCCAGCATTTT. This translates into CASSSGRGEGQPQHF.

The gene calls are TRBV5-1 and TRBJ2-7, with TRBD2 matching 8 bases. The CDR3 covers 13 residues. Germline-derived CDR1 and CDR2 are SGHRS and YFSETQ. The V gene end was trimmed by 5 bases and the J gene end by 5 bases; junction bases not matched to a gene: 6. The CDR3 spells CASRPGGHDEQYF. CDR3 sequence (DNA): TGCGCCAGCAGACCGGGAGGGCACGACGAGCAGTACTTC.

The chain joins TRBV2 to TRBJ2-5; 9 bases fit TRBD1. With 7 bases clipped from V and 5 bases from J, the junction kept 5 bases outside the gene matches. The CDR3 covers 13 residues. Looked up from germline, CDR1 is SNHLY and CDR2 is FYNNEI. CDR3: CASNGDRGETQYF. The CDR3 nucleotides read TGTGCCAGCAACGGAGACAGGGGGGAGACCCAGTACTTC.

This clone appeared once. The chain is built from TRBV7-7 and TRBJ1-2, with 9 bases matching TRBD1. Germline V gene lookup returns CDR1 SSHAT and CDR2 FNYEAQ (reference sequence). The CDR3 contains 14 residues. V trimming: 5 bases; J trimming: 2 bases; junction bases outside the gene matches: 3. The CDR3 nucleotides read TGTGCCAGCAGCACAGGGGGCGGCAACTATGGCTACACCTTC. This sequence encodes CASSTGGGNYGYTF.

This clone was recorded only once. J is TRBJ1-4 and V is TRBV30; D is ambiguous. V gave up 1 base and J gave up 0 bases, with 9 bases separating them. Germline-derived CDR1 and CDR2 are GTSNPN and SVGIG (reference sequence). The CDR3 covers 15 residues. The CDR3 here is CAWSARTTTNEKLFF. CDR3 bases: TGTGCCTGGAGTGCAAGGACTACAACTAATGAAAAACTGTTTTTT.

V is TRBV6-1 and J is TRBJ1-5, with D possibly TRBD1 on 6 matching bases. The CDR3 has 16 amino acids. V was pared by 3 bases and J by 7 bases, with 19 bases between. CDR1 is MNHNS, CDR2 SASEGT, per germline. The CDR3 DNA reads TGTGCCAGCAGTGATGATATGGGAACAGGGAACCAGCCCCAGCATTTT. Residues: CASSDDMGTGNQPQHF.